The 14 T cell receptor beta chains listed next were all sequenced from one sample in a study of response to subunit inactivated influenza vaccine listed by TCRdb under 2018. Library prep was done by RT-PCR. Instrument used: Illumina HiSeq 2500. Through fastp at Q25 and MiXCR, TCRdb rebuilt clones from the public reads, retaining in-frame beta chains. Under each unique CDR3 protein, matching rows form one entry showing the most common genes and DNA. The sample table records about 800,000 distinct CDR3 sequences; about 20% of these occur just once. The top ten clones comprise roughly 10% of the sample. This sample comprised PBMCs from blood, obtained 5 to 6 days after vaccination. Receptor source: a man aged 50 or older who received an inactivated influenza vaccine. Donor details come from another sample of the same person, matched by shared clones.

This chain links TRBV6-2 or TRBV6-3 with TRBJ2-7; D unresolved. Germline values: CDR1 MNHEY, CDR2 SVGEGT. The CDR3 contains 11 residues. V lost 8 bases and J lost 5, with 10 bases in between. DNA of the CDR3: TGTGCCAGCTCGATGGGAAACGAGCAGTACTTC. It translates to CASSMGNEQYF.

This clonotype was recorded a few times. The gene calls are TRBV29-1 and TRBJ2-1; TRBD1 or TRBD2 may be the D gene (6 bases each). V was shortened by 7 bases and J by 7 bases, with 20 bases between the two germline ends. This CDR3 is 14 amino acids long. Per the germline V gene, CDR1 is SQVTM and CDR2 is ANQGSEA. The CDR3 loop is CSAEGRWGLNEQFF. DNA for the CDR3: TGCAGCGCGGAGGGGCGGTGGGGGCTGAATGAGCAGTTCTTC.

J is TRBJ2-6 and V is TRBV7-6, with 7 bases lining up with TRBD1. Losses at the gene ends were 1 base for V and 0 bases for J; bases not matched to a gene: 9. This CDR3 comprises 19 residues. Germline V gives CDR1 SGHVS, CDR2 FNYEAQ. CDR3 sequence reads: CASSLDLGQPTSGANVLTF. The CDR3 nucleotides read TGTGCCAGCAGCTTAGATCTGGGACAGCCAACCTCTGGGGCCAACGTCCTGACTTTC.

The chain combines TRBV5-1 with TRBJ2-7; 7 nucleotides align to TRBD1. The trim removed 4 bases at V and 3 bases at J, leaving 4 bases unmatched. This CDR3 spans 13 amino acids. Germline V lookup: CDR1 SGHRS, CDR2 YFSETQ. CDR3 DNA: TGCGCCAGCAGCGAGGACAGGTACTACGAGCAGTACTTC. Its translation is CASSEDRYYEQYF.

In its sample, this clonotype was seen a few times. The gene calls are TRBV7-8 and TRBJ2-3; D perhaps matches TRBD1 (6 bases). Trimming cost V 6 bases and J 3 bases, with 10 bases left between them. The CDR3 covers 13 residues. The germline CDR1 and CDR2 sequences are SGHVS and FQNEAQ. CDR3 sequence: CASRKTGTDTQYF. CDR3 DNA: TGTGCCAGCAGAAAAACAGGGACAGATACGCAGTATTTT. Full variable domain (outside the CDR3, taken from reference TRBV7-8 and TRBJ2-3): GAGVSQSPRYKVAKRGQDVALRCDPISGHVSLFWYQQALGQGPEFLTYFQNEAQLDKSGLPSDRFFAERPEGSVSTLKIQRTQQEDSAVYLCASRKTGTDTQYFGPGTRLTVL.

Remarks on this clonotype: The junction shows a germline mismatch at one end, possibly a read error. The chain carries TRBV3-1 and TRBJ2-7; tentatively, D is TRBD1 (8 bases). The CDR3 length is 18 residues. CDR1 is LGHDT, CDR2 YNNKEL, per germline (reference sequence). The CDR3: CARSSAGQAILGDSEQYF. DNA of the CDR3: TGTGCCCGCAGCTCAGCGGGACAGGCCATTTTAGGGGATAGCGAGCAGTACTTC.

This clonotype turned up a few times. The gene calls are TRBV7-9 and TRBJ2-1; the match to TRBD2 covers 14 bases. This CDR3 is built from 17 residues. Germline V gene lookup returns CDR1 SEHNR and CDR2 FQNEAQ (reference sequence). The trim removed 5 bases at V and 3 bases at J, leaving 6 bases unmatched. In DNA, the CDR3 is TGTGCCAGCAGCCCGCAGACTAGCGGGAGGGTCTACAATGAGCAGTTCTTC. It specifies CASSPQTSGRVYNEQFF.

In its sample, this clonotype was seen many times. The J gene is TRBJ2-3, the V gene TRBV5-1, with D unresolved. The V and J ends lost 0 bases and 0 bases respectively, with 8 bases between them. Germline CDR1 SGHRS, CDR2 YFSETQ. The CDR3 length is 15 residues. CDR3 coding DNA: TGCGCCAGCAGCTTGGTGGGTCCCAGCACAGATACGCAGTATTTT. It yields the protein CASSLVGPSTDTQYF.

This chain joins TRBV12-3 or TRBV12-4 and TRBJ1-4; D not resolved. This CDR3 comprises 14 residues. The V and J ends lost 2 bases and 7 bases respectively, with 11 bases between them. The CDR3 DNA sequence: TGTGCCAGCAGTTTATCACGAGTGGGTGAAAAACTGTTTTTT. Its translation is CASSLSRVGEKLFF.

The chain is built from TRBV10-3 and TRBJ1-2, with 9 bases matching TRBD1. The germline gives CDR1 ENHRY, CDR2 SYGVKD. This CDR3 spans 15 amino acids. V was clipped by 5 bases and J by 3 bases; unmatched bases: 7. CDR3 DNA: TGTGCCATCAGTACCCCCCGGACAGGGGACTATGGCTACACCTTC. It is translated as CAISTPRTGDYGYTF.

This clonotype was counted between two and nine times. The chain links TRBV7-6 to TRBJ2-2; D call uncertain. Germline lookup yields CDR1 SGHVS and CDR2 FNYEAQ. The V end lost 0 bases, the J end lost 1 base, and 9 bases lay between the germline ends. The CDR3 has 16 amino acids. The CDR3 spells CASSLALPGNTGELFF. The CDR3 nucleotides read TGTGCCAGCAGCTTAGCGCTTCCAGGGAACACCGGGGAGCTGTTTTTT.

This rearrangement joins TRBV6-1 to TRBJ2-7; D is unclear. V gave up 6 bases and J gave up 0 bases, with 9 bases separating them. CDR1 and CDR2 (germline): MNHNS, SASEGT. This CDR3 is 13 amino acids long. The CDR3 DNA reads as TGTGCCAGCAGCCAGACCCACTCCTACGAGCAGTACTTC. Its protein product is CASSQTHSYEQYF.

This clonotype came up a few times. The chain joins TRBV9 to TRBJ1-6; D might be TRBD1 (5 bases). Trimming removed 0 bases from V and 8 bases from J, with 12 bases in between. The CDR3 extends over 15 amino acids. Germline V gene sequence: CDR1 SGDLS, CDR2 YYNGEE. The CDR3 here is CASSVEAGTDSPLHF. The CDR3 DNA is TGTGCCAGCAGCGTAGAGGCAGGGACGGATTCACCCCTCCACTTT.

This clonotype was counted only a few times. The V gene is TRBV28, the J gene TRBJ2-7; tentatively, D is TRBD1 (5 bases). This CDR3 region has 15 residues. V was shortened by 5 bases and J by 2 bases, with 16 bases between the two germline ends. Germline V lookup: CDR1 MDHEN, CDR2 SYDVKM. CDR3 protein: CASSTQGDGPYEQYF. The CDR3 DNA reads as TGTGCCAGCAGTACCCAGGGTGACGGCCCCTACGAGCAGTACTTC.